The 13 T cell receptor beta chains presented below share a single source sample, sequenced in a study of response to subunit inactivated influenza vaccine. TCRdb re-analysed the RT-PCR reads in MiXCR, keeping a single row per CDR3 protein. The sample has about 650,000 distinct CDR3 sequences, 14% seen once. The sample was PBMCs from blood, taken approximately 15 days before vaccination. These receptors were obtained from a man aged 45-65 years who received an inactivated influenza vaccine.

This clonotype was counted a few times. The chain carries TRBV6-8 and TRBJ1-5, with TRBD1 identical over 7 bases. CDR1 and CDR2 from the germline V gene are MNHGY and SAAAGT. V dropped 2 bases and J dropped 4; count of bases not matched to a gene: 5. The CDR3 is 15 residues long. The CDR3 spells CASSYRQGGNQPQHF. CDR3 sequence (DNA): TGTGCCAGCAGTTACCGACAGGGAGGGAATCAGCCCCAGCATTTT.

This clonotype was counted between two and nine times. V gene TRBV10-3 combines with J gene TRBJ2-2; D is ambiguous. The ends were cut back, 5 bases at V and 5 bases at J, with 12 bases in the middle. The CDR3 sequence is 14 residues long. CDR1 and CDR2 (germline): ENHRY, SYGVKD. The CDR3 DNA reads as TGTGCCATCAGTCGTGGTGTGGAAACCGGGGAGCTGTTTTTT. Its protein is CAISRGVETGELFF.

In this sample, this clonotype turned up a few times. The chain uses TRBV19 and TRBJ1-1; D unresolved. Trimming took 4 bases from V and 6 from J, leaving 21 bases between them. Germline loops: CDR1 LNHDA, CDR2 SQIVND (reference sequence). The CDR3 is 16 amino acids. CDR3 bases: TGTGCCAGTAGTAATTCAATGACCGGGAGGAGTGCTGAAGCTTTCTTT. Translation gives CASSNSMTGRSAEAFF.

The gene calls are TRBV7-6 and TRBJ2-7; TRBD2 agrees at 9 bases. CDR1 is SGHVS, CDR2 FNYEAQ, per germline. J lost 0 bases, V lost 2 bases, and 8 bases had no gene match. The CDR3 is 17 residues long. CDR3 sequence (DNA): TGTGCCAGCAGCTTATATTCTAGCGGGGTTTCCTCCTACGAGCAGTACTTC. This codes for CASSLYSSGVSSYEQYF.

This rearrangement joins TRBV10-3 to TRBJ1-2; D is possibly TRBD1 (6 bases). This CDR3 contains 16 residues. V was pared by 8 bases and J by 2 bases, with 21 bases between. Germline lookup yields CDR1 ENHRY and CDR2 SYGVKD. The CDR3 DNA reads as TGTGCCATCGGAGTTCAGGAGGGACACAGCAACTATGGCTACACCTTC. It is translated as CAIGVQEGHSNYGYTF.

The chain carries TRBV11-2 and TRBJ2-7; 7 bases fit TRBD1. Per the germline V gene, CDR1 is SGHAT and CDR2 is FQNNGV. The junction had 13 bases not matched to a gene; V was cut back by 5 bases and J by 6 bases. The CDR3 is made up of 15 amino acids. This CDR3 reads CASSLHLTGLIEQYF. The CDR3 DNA reads TGTGCCAGCAGCCTTCATTTGACAGGGCTCATCGAGCAGTACTTC.

The chain carries TRBV6-1 and TRBJ2-7; 12 bases align to TRBD2. V lost 6 bases to trimming and J lost 0 bases; unmatched junction nucleotides: 6. The CDR3 totals 16 residues. CDR1 and CDR2 from the germline V gene are MNHNS and SASEGT. CDR3 sequence reads: CASSRLAGESSYEQYF. The CDR3, as DNA: TGTGCCAGCAGCCGACTAGCGGGAGAGAGCTCCTACGAGCAGTACTTC.

This clonotype was seen more than once but under ten times. V is TRBV20-1 and J is TRBJ1-3; D gene uncertain. The CDR3 runs 14 residues. CDR1 is DFQATT, CDR2 SNEGSKA, per germline (reference sequence). Trimming shortened V by 1 base and J by 2 bases, and 9 bases separated the two germline ends. CDR3 nucleotide sequence: TGCAGTGCTAGAGTAGGGAGGGCTGGAAACACCATATATTTT. Its translation: CSARVGRAGNTIYF.

This clonotype was detected many times. V gene TRBV9 combines with J gene TRBJ2-7; TRBD2 matches at 8 bases. Trimming cost V 3 bases and J 6 bases; bases outside gene matches: 14. Germline V gives CDR1 SGDLS, CDR2 YYNGEE. The CDR3 contains 16 residues. The CDR3 bases are TGTGCCAGCAGCGGTGGTAGCGGGATGGGAATAGGCGAGCAGTACTTC. It translates to CASSGGSGMGIGEQYF.

This clonotype has a count of ten or more. This sequence joins TRBV7-2 and TRBJ2-5, with D perhaps TRBD1 (6 bases). Germline lookup yields CDR1 SGHTA and CDR2 FQGNSA. Trimming took off 1 base at V and 5 bases at J, with 8 bases between the two ends. The CDR3 runs 13 residues. CDR3 sequence: CASSLGQAETQYF. In DNA form, the CDR3 reads TGTGCCAGCAGCTTAGGACAGGCGGAGACCCAGTACTTC. Based on the CDR3 plus reference TRBV7-2 and TRBJ2-5, the full variable domain is GAGVSQSPSNKVTEKGKDVELRCDPISGHTALYWYRQSLGQGLEFLIYFQGNSAPDKSGLPSDRFSAERTGGSVSTLTIQRTQQEDSAVYLCASSLGQAETQYFGPGTRLLVL.

In its sample, this clonotype was seen a few times. The chain combines TRBV12-3 or TRBV12-4 with TRBJ2-3, with 9 bases matching TRBD1. The V gene end was trimmed by 7 bases and the J gene end by 5 bases; junction bases not matched to a gene: 10. The CDR3 spans 15 residues. The CDR3, as DNA: TGTGCCAGCAATAATCCGACAGGGGGGATAGATACGCAGTATTTT. The encoded protein is CASNNPTGGIDTQYF.

The chain links TRBV4-2 to TRBJ1-1; D is ambiguous. Trimming left V 0 bases short and J 1 base short, with 15 bases between. The CDR3 is made up of 17 amino acids. Germline V gene data show CDR1 as LGHNA and CDR2 as YNFKEQ. In nucleotides, the CDR3 is TGTGCCAGCAGCCAAGAAGAATATGCGCAGGCGAACACTGAAGCTTTCTTT. Its protein is CASSQEEYAQANTEAFF.

This clonotype was found a few times. This chain connects TRBV13 to TRBJ2-4; tentatively, D is TRBD1 or TRBD2 (5 bases each). The V and J ends lost 1 base and 13 bases respectively, with 8 bases between them. CDR1 is PRHDT, CDR2 FYEKMQ, per germline (reference sequence). The CDR3 has 11 residues. CDR3 in DNA: TGTGCCAGCAGCTTAGCAGGGAGCCAGTACTTC. Amino acids: CASSLAGSQYF.